The entry below gives a single T cell receptor beta chain sequence along with its context. This receptor's antigen is unknown. Per-nucleotide qualities are absent, and no much larger clonotype sits a single base away. This sample is drawn from a study of shared T cell receptors in the human thymus (dated by TCRdb to the early 2020s). In the study overall: The study examined how self-reactive, shared T-cell receptor alpha chains are generated in the human thymus.

CDR3 length: 15 amino acids, cysteine to phenylalanine. CDR3 DNA only is kept here, 45 bases in frame from base 1. The germline V gene (reference sequence) gives CDR1 as SSHAT and CDR2 as FNYEAQ. V trim: 2 bases; J trim: 2 bases; unmatched bases: 3. The library was built by means of the immunoSEQ multiplex PCR assay. The table was pulled from immuneACCESS by TCRdb, which kept in-frame rearrangements only. Such tables lose some clones; where checked, under half of the loss comes from unresolved V genes, and the rest has no known cause. In this sample the table shows about 610,000 clones, 85% to 90% of which occur a single time. Clones ranked in the top ten supply approximately 0.01% of the sample. These data were likewise used in another study, on human thymus T cells. As described in the second report: Immunologically healthy infants undergoing open corrective cardiac surgery for congenital heart defects in Finland were used as donors. Thymus tissue was collected as surgical resects that were removed during corrective cardiac surgery. Usage of V and J gene segments appeared to be biased in both the thymic and the peripheral blood repertoires. According to the related research, thymic TCR repertoires were highly overlapping among unrelated individuals. The study characterized TCR alpha and beta repertoires from under 10 infant thymus samples and a few related peripheral blood samples. Donor ages ranged from about 7 to 244 days, and the cohort comprised about six male and two female infants. Thymocytes were released mechanically from tissue and stored at -70 °C as pellets of roughly 9-31 million cells. A QIAsymphony instrument was used to extract genomic DNA from the frozen cell pellets. The immunoSEQ multiplex PCR assay was used to amplify the TCRB and TCRAD loci from a standardized quantity of quality-controlled genomic DNA. The amplicons covered the V(D)J region and were long enough to include the CDR3 and to identify the V and J genes. The amplicons were sequenced on an Illumina platform via the commercial immunoSEQ service. Primer bias and sequencing errors were corrected as previously described, and TCRAD and TCRB were defined on the basis of the IMGT database. Repertoires were analysed with immunoSEQ Analyzer 3.0 and VDJTools, covering basic statistics, V/J segment usage, diversity estimates, rarefaction and pairwise overlap. Chao1, ChaoE, Efron-Thisted, Shannon and inverse Simpson indices were used to estimate diversity, which was also estimated on datasets down-sampled to the smallest sample. Repertoire overlap used strict matching of CDR3 nucleotide sequence, V gene and J gene, with Jaccard-based multidimensional scaling clustering. On average, thymus samples gave hundreds of thousands of unique TCRB clonotypes, whereas blood samples gave about 84,000.

The sequence links TRBV7-7 to TRBJ2-1, with 7 bases matching TRBD2. The source is a boy less than two years old with a congenital heart defect. Donor details come from another sample of the same person, matched by shared clones. Sequenced: thymocytes. The CDR3 region reads CASSLTLAAYNEQFF. At the DNA level, the sequence is TGTGCCAGCAGCTTAACTCTAGCGGCCTACAATGAGCAGTTCTTC. The reference TRBV7-7 and TRBJ2-1 proteins fill in what lies around the CDR3, so the full variable domain reads GAGVSQSPRYKVTKRGQDVTLRCDPISSHATLYWYQQALGQGPEFLTYFNYEAQPDKSGLPSDRFSAERPEGSISTLTIQRTEQRDSAMYRCASSLTLAAYNEQFFGPGTRLTVL.